Detailed here is one T cell receptor (beta chain). Its cognate antigen is unknown. Time point given: patch test 2, 6 weeks after DPC sensitization. Treatment given: therapeutic diphenylcyclopropenone sensitization with weekly scalp DPC. Authors' processing steps: TCRs per sample had a median of approximately 88,000 and ranged from 23,224 to 690,600. TCRdb reprocessed the RACE reads with MiXCR, giving one entry per CDR3 protein. The V and J calls reflect TCRdb's pipeline rather than the authors' work. The profile shows some 150,000 distinct CDR3 sequences, over 9.5% of them singletons. The CDR3 spans 13 residues. The V end lost 2 bases, the J end lost 5 bases, and 13 bases lay between the germline ends. CDR1 and CDR2 (germline): DFQATT, SNEGSKA (reference sequence). This sample is drawn from a study of human T cells and chemical hapten exposure. General study points: The study found that DPC sensitization did not change TCRs above 1 in 1000 frequency.

V usage is TRBV20-1 and J usage is TRBJ2-7, with D possibly called TRBD1 or TRBD2 (7 bases each). The receptor was isolated from a woman aged 45-65 years with alopecia areata. Some clones in this sample may be carry-over from other donors' samples. This sample comprised whole blood, obtained in connection with sensitization to the hapten diphenylcyclopropenone (DPC). The CDR3: CSARQTGRDEQYF. The CDR3 nucleotides read TGCAGTGCTAGACAGACAGGGAGGGACGAGCAGTACTTC.